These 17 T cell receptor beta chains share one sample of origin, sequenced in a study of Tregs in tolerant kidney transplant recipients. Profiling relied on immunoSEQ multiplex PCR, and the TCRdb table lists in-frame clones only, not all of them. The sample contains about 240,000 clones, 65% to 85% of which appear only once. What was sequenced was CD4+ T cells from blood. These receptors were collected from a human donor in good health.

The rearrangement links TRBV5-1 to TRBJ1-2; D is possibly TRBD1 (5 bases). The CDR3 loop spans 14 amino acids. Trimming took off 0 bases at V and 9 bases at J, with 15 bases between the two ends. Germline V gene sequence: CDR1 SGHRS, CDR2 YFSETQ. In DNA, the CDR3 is TGCGCCAGCAGCTTGGCTCAGGGTGCCGCGAGCTACACCTTC. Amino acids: CASSLAQGAASYTF.

In DNA form, the CDR3 reads TGTGCCAGCAGCTCAAAAGGGTCGTGGGCAGGGAACACTGAAGCTTTCTTT. It encodes CASSSKGSWAGNTEAFF. This rearrangement joins TRBV7-8 to TRBJ1-1, with D unresolved. Looked up from germline, CDR1 is SGHVS and CDR2 is FQNEAQ. This CDR3 is 17 amino acids long. Trimming shortened V by 4 bases and J by 1 base, and 19 bases separated the two germline ends.

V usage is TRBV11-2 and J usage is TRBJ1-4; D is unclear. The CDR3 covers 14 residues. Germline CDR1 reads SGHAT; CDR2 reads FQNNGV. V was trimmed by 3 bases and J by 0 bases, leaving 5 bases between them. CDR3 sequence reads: CASSFSATNEKLFF. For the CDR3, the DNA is TGTGCCAGCAGCTTCTCTGCAACTAATGAAAAACTGTTTTTT.

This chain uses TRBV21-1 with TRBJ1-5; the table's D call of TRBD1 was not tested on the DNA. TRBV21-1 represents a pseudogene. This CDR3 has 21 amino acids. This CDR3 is CASSSKRVNRGNSASNQPQHF. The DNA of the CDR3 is TGTGCCAGCAGTAGTAAAAGGGTGAACAGGGGGAATTCGGCTAGCAATCAGCCCCAGCATTTT.

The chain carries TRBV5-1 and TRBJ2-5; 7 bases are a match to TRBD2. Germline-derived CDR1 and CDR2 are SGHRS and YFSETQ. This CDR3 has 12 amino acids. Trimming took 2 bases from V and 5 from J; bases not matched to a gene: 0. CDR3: CASSFSGETQYF. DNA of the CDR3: TGCGCCAGCAGCTTTAGCGGGGAGACCCAGTACTTC.

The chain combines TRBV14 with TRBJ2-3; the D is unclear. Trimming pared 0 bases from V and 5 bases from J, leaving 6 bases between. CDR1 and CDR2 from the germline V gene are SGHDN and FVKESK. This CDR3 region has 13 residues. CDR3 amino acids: CASSQDLRDTQYF. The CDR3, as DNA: TGTGCCAGCAGCCAAGATTTAAGAGATACGCAGTATTTT. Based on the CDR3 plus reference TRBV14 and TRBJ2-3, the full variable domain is EAGVTQFPSHSVIEKGQTVTLRCDPISGHDNLYWYRRVMGKEIKFLLHFVKESKQDESGMPNNRFLAERTGGTYSTLKVQPAELEDSGVYFCASSQDLRDTQYFGPGTRLTVL.

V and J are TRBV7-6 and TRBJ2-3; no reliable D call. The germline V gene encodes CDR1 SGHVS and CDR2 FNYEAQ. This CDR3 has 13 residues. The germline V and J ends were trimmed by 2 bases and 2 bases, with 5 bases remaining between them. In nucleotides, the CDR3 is TGTGCCAGCAGCTTACCCCCCACAGATACGCAGTATTTT. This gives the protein CASSLPPTDTQYF.

The CDR3 protein is CASSERGLADTDTQYF. The CDR3 region has the DNA TGTGCCAGCAGTGAAAGGGGACTAGCGGACACAGATACGCAGTATTTT. V gene TRBV6-1 combines with J gene TRBJ2-3; 11 nucleotides agree with TRBD2. The CDR3 contains 16 residues. Unmatched junction bases numbered 3, after V lost 2 bases and J lost 2 bases. The germline V gene has CDR1 MNHNS and CDR2 SASEGT.

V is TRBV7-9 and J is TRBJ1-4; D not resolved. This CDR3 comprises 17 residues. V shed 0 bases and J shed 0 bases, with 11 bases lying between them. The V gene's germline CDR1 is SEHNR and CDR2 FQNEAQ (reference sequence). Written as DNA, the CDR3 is TGTGCCAGCAGCTTAGCGAGCCAAGGAACAACTAATGAAAAACTGTTTTTT. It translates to CASSLASQGTTNEKLFF.

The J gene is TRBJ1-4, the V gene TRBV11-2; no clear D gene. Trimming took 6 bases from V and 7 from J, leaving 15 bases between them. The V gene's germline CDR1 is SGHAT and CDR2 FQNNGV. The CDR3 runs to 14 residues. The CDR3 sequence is CASRVRPQSEKLFF. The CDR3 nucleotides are TGTGCCAGCAGAGTCCGGCCGCAAAGTGAAAAACTGTTTTTT.

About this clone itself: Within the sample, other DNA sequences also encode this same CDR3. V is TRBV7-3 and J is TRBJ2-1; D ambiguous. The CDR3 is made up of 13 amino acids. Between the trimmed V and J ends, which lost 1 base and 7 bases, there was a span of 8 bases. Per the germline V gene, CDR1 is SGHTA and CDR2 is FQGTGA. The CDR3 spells CASSLKGGNEQFF. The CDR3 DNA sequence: TGTGCCAGCAGCTTAAAGGGTGGAAATGAGCAGTTCTTC.

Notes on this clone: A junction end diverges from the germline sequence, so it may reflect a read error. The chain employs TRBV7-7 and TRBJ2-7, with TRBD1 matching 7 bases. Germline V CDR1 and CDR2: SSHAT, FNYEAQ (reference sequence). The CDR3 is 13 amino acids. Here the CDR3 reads CASSPQTGDEQYF. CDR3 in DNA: TGTGCTAGCAGCCCGCAAACAGGGGACGAGCAGTACTTC.

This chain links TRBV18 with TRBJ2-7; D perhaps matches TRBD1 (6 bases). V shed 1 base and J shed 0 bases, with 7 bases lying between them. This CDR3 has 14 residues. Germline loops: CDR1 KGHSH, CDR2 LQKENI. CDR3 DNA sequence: TGTGCCAGCTCACCACAGGGACACTCCTACGAGCAGTACTTC. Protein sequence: CASSPQGHSYEQYF.

Written as DNA, the CDR3 is TGTGCCAGCAGTACCCCAGGGAGGGTCCAAGTCACCGGGGAGCTGTTTTTT. Amino acid sequence: CASSTPGRVQVTGELFF. V is TRBV28 and J is TRBJ2-2, with 7 bases lining up with TRBD2. The germline V gene has CDR1 MDHEN and CDR2 SYDVKM. The CDR3 totals 17 residues. Unmatched junction bases numbered 13, after V lost 5 bases and J lost 4 bases.

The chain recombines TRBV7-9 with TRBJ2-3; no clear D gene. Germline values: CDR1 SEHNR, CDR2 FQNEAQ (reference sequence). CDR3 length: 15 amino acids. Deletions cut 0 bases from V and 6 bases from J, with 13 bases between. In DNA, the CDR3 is TGTGCCAGCAGCTTAGCCTACGGACCCGGGGATACGCAGTATTTT. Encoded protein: CASSLAYGPGDTQYF.

CDR3 loop: CASSFLGPNTGELFF. The CDR3 coding sequence is TGCGCCAGCAGCTTTTTGGGACCGAACACCGGGGAGCTGTTTTTT. The rearrangement links TRBV5-1 to TRBJ2-2; D is perhaps TRBD1 or TRBD2 (5 bases each). V lost 2 bases and J lost 0, with 8 bases in between. The CDR3 loop spans 15 amino acids. Germline V gene lookup returns CDR1 SGHRS and CDR2 YFSETQ.

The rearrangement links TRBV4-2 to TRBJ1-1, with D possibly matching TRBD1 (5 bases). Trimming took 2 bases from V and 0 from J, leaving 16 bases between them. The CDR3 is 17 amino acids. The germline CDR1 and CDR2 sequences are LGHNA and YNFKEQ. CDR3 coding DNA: TGTGCCAGCAGCCAACGACCCGTGGGGACGGTGAACACTGAAGCTTTCTTT. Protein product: CASSQRPVGTVNTEAFF.